This TCR beta chain emerged from a study of control samples from healthy donors and cancer patients. Produced via immunoSEQ multiplex PCR; TCRdb's table is partial and in-frame only. The top ten hold about 6.3% of the sample, which has fewer than 500,000 clones, more than 80% seen once. V was trimmed by 3 bases and J by 7 bases, leaving 10 bases between them. The germline gives CDR1 GTSNPN, CDR2 SVGIG (reference sequence). The CDR3 loop spans 13 amino acids. The chain links TRBV30 to TRBJ1-6; a weak D match, TRBD1 (6 bases). Sequenced sample: PBMCs. This clonotype originated in a man between 40 and 49 years old with head and neck cancer. The CDR3 DNA reads TGTGCCTGGAGCCTCGACAGGAATTCACCCCTCCACTTT. Its protein is CAWSLDRNSPLHF.